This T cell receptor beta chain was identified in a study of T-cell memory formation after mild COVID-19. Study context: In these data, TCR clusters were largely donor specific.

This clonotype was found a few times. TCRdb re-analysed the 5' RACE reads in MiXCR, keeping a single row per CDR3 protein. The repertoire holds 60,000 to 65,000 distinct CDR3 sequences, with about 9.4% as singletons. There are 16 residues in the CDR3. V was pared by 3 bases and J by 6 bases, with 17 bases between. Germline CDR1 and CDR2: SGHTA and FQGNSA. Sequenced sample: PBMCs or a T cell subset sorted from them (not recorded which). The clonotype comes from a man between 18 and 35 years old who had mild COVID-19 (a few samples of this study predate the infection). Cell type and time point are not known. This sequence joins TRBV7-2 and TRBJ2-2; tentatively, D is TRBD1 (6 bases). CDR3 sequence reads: CASSFLDSRGSGELFF. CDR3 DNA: TGTGCCAGCAGCTTCTTAGACTCCAGGGGATCCGGGGAGCTGTTTTTT.